Below, 10 T cell receptor beta chains from the same sample are listed, as sequenced in a study of cytomegalovirus exposure and HLA in healthy donors. The primer mix had 60 Vbeta and 13 Jbeta primers. The protocol was immunoSEQ multiplex PCR, while the TCRdb copy is restricted to in-frame clones and leaves out a portion. The repertoire includes 110,000 or so clones, 7% to 9.5% of them detected once, and around 6% sits in the top ten. Sequencing was performed on PBMCs. The receptors were gathered from a woman in her 40s in good health and CMV-seropositive.

The J gene is TRBJ1-2, the V gene TRBV19; D remains ambiguous. Germline V CDR1 and CDR2: LNHDA, SQIVND (reference sequence). This CDR3 comprises 12 residues. V lost 4 bases and J 1 base, leaving 4 bases between the germline ends. The CDR3 nucleotides read TGTGCCAGTAGTACTTTTAACTATGGCTACACCTTC. This gives the protein CASSTFNYGYTF. The full variable domain, rest sourced from reference TRBV19 and TRBJ1-2, is DGGITQSPKYLFRKEGQNVTLSCEQNLNHDAMYWYRQDPGQGLRLIYYSQIVNDFQKGDIAEGYSVSREKKESFPLTVTSAQKNPTAFYLCASSTFNYGYTFGSGTRLTVV.

This clone appeared a few times. This sequence joins TRBV5-1 and TRBJ2-7; D is perhaps TRBD1 (6 bases). Germline CDR1 is SGHRS and CDR2 is YFSETQ. With 0 bases removed from V and 4 bases from J, the gap between germline ends came to 14 bases. The CDR3 sequence is 15 residues long. Here the CDR3 DNA reads TGCGCCAGCAGCTTGGGTCGGACAGAGATTTACGAGCAGTACTTC. Its translation is CASSLGRTEIYEQYF. The full variable domain, completed using reference TRBV5-1 and TRBJ2-7, is KAGVTQTPRYLIKTRGQQVTLSCSPISGHRSVSWYQQTPGQGLQFLFEYFSETQRNKGNFPGRFSGRQFSNSRSEMNVSTLELGDSALYLCASSLGRTEIYEQYFGPGTRLTVT.

This clone showed up just a few times. The V call is TRBV19, the J call TRBJ2-2; 7 nucleotides align to TRBD1. Per the germline V gene, CDR1 is LNHDA and CDR2 is SQIVND (reference sequence). J gave up 1 base and V 6 bases, and 17 bases lay outside the gene matches. The CDR3 has 19 amino acids. CDR3 amino acids: CASSIHPGQRTQNTGELFF. The CDR3 DNA reads TGTGCCAGTAGCATCCACCCGGGACAGAGAACGCAGAACACCGGGGAGCTGTTTTTT.

In its sample, this clone was seen a few times. A read error may produce the germline difference seen at one junction end. The chain recombines TRBV9 with TRBJ1-5; D unclear. Germline CDR1 reads SGDLS; CDR2 reads YYNGEE. The CDR3 is 14 amino acids. The DNA for the CDR3 is TGTGCCAGCAGAGTAGGTGTCTCCAATCAGCCCCAGCATTTT. Protein sequence: CASRVGVSNQPQHF.

The rearrangement links TRBV7-9 to TRBJ1-6; 9 nucleotides line up with TRBD1. V lost 1 base, J lost 7 bases, and 2 bases stayed unmatched. The CDR3 extends over 15 amino acids. CDR1 is SEHNR, CDR2 FQNEAQ, per germline (reference sequence). CDR3 loop: CASSLVGTGNSPLHF. CDR3 coding DNA: TGTGCCAGCAGCTTAGTAGGGACAGGGAATTCACCCCTCCACTTT.

The chain carries TRBV18 and TRBJ1-2; D is unresolved. The CDR3 contains 13 residues. Germline CDR1 and CDR2: KGHSH and LQKENI. V lost 0 bases, J lost 5 bases, and 7 bases lay in between. CDR3 bases: TGTGCCAGCTCACCACCCGGTGGTTATGGCTACACCTTC. This codes for CASSPPGGYGYTF.

This clone was observed a few times. The chain has TRBV4-1 and TRBJ1-6; 8 bases fit TRBD1. The CDR3 has 17 residues. With 1 base clipped from V and 7 bases from J, the junction kept 9 bases outside the gene matches. Germline V gene data show CDR1 as MGHRA and CDR2 as YSYEKL. CDR3 residues: CASSQARTGIRNSPLHF. The CDR3 DNA is TGCGCCAGCAGCCAAGCGAGGACAGGGATAAGGAATTCACCCCTCCACTTT.

The rearrangement links TRBV4-1 to TRBJ1-1; D perhaps matches TRBD1 (5 bases). Germline V gene data show CDR1 as MGHRA and CDR2 as YSYEKL. The V and J ends lost 7 bases and 2 bases respectively, with 20 bases between them. The CDR3 has 16 amino acids. In nucleotides, the CDR3 is TGCGCCAGCACCCACACGTACAGTGGGGCCAACACTGAAGCTTTCTTT. Its translation is CASTHTYSGANTEAFF.

The chain links TRBV6-5 to TRBJ1-1; 8 bases are shared with TRBD1. The CDR3 length is 13 residues. Unmatched junction bases numbered 5, after V lost 6 bases and J lost 5 bases. The V gene's germline CDR1 is MNHEY and CDR2 SVGAGI. Here the CDR3 DNA reads TGTGCCAGCAGCCAGGACAGGGTAACTGAAGCTTTCTTT. It translates to CASSQDRVTEAFF.

About this clone itself: This specimen includes other DNA sequences encoding the same CDR3. The chain uses TRBV6-5 and TRBJ2-7; 7 bases map to TRBD2. CDR1 is MNHEY and CDR2 is SVGAGI in the germline V gene. This CDR3 has 15 residues. The V and J ends lost 2 bases and 0 bases, in that order; junction bases with no gene match: 4. The CDR3 nucleotides read TGTGCCAGCAGTTACAGCGGGGATAGCTCCTACGAGCAGTACTTC. Translating gives CASSYSGDSSYEQYF.